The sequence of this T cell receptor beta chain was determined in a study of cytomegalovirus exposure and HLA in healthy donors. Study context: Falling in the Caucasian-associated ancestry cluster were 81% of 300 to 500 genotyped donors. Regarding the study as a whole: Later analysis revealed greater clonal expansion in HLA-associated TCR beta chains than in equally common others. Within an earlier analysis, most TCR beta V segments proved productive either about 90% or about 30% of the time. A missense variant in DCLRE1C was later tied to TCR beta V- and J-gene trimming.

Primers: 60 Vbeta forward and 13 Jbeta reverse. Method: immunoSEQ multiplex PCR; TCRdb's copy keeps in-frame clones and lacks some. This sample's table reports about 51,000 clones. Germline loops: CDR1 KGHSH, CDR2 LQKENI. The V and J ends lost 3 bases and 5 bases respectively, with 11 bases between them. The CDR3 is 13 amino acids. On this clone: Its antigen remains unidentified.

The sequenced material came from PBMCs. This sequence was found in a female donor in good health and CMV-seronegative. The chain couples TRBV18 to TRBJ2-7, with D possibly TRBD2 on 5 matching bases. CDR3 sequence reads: CASSPHEGHEQYF. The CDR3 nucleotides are TGTGCCAGCTCACCTCACGAGGGCCACGAGCAGTACTTC.